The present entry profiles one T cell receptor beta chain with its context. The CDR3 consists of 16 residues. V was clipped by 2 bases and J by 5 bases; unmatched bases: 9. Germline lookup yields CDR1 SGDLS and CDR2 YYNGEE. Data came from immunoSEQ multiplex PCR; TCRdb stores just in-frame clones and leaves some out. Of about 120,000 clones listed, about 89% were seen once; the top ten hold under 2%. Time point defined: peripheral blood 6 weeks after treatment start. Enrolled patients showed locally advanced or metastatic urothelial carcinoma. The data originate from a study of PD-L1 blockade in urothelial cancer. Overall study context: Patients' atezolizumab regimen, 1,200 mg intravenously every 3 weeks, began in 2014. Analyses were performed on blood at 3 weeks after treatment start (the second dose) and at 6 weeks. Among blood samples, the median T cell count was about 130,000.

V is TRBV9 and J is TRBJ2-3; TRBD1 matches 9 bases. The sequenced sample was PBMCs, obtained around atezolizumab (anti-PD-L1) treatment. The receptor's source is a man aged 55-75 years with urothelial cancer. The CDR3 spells CASSVRGQGDGDTQYF. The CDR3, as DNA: TGTGCCAGCAGCGTCCGGGGACAGGGTGATGGAGATACGCAGTATTTT.